Below are 2 T cell receptor beta chains sequenced from a single sample in a study of a mutant IDH1 vaccine in newly diagnosed glioma (dated by TCRdb to the early 2020s). Libraries were built with the immunoSEQ multiplex PCR assay. TCRdb's version of the immuneACCESS table is confined to in-frame rearrangements and falls short of the full clone set. An unresolved V gene accounts for under half of the shortfall where checked; the remainder is of unknown origin. The sample contains tens of thousands of clones, around 87% of them found a single time. 2% to 2.5% of the sample is in the top ten clones. According to the study, the label for this sample's time point signals: week 35, safety follow-up. Each vaccine dose was 300 ug of a 20-mer mutant IDH1 peptide in Montanide, given subcutaneously with topical imiquimod. Their antigens remain unidentified. The source material was PBMCs, sampled from a glioma patient whose treatment included an IDH1 peptide vaccine. The receptors shown here come from a man aged 25-45 years with glioma.

The V call is TRBV4-3, the J call TRBJ2-3; TRBD2 might be the D (5 bases). Germline CDR1 and CDR2: LGHNA and YSLEER. The CDR3 spans 13 residues. V lost 1 base, J lost 9 bases, and 11 bases lay in between. The CDR3 DNA is TGCGCCAGCAGCCAAGTCGAGGGATCCACGCAGTATTTT. Translating it yields CASSQVEGSTQYF.

This chain joins TRBV5-4 and TRBJ1-2; 7 positions match TRBD1. In germline, CDR1 is SGHNT, CDR2 YYREEE (reference sequence). Trimming cost V 3 bases and J 14 bases; bases outside gene matches: 16. This CDR3 is built from 14 residues. The CDR3 reads CASSSQGGPFGGTF. CDR3 coding DNA: TGTGCCAGCAGCTCCCAGGGGGGACCATTCGGGGGTACCTTC.